Following are 7 T cell receptor beta chains from one sample sequenced in a study of cytomegalovirus exposure and HLA in healthy donors. Amplification used 60 Vbeta primers and 13 Jbeta primers. The repertoire was sequenced with immunoSEQ multiplex PCR; TCRdb's copy has only in-frame clones and lacks some. The data contain 95,000 to 100,000 clones, 76% of them seen just once; the ten biggest clones take up roughly 2%. Sequenced sample: PBMCs. These receptors all come from a man in his forties in good health and CMV-seronegative.

The chain recombines TRBV4-1 with TRBJ2-7; TRBD1 matches at 9 bases. The CDR3 totals 15 residues. Looked up from germline, CDR1 is MGHRA and CDR2 is YSYEKL. After removal of 3 bases from V and 0 bases from J, the junction contained 3 bases not matched to a gene. The CDR3 spells CASSHGQGISYEQYF. CDR3 coding DNA: TGCGCCAGCAGCCATGGACAGGGGATCTCCTACGAGCAGTACTTC.

The chain has TRBV7-2 and TRBJ2-1; D unresolved. Trimming pared 5 bases from V and 0 bases from J, leaving 11 bases between. Germline CDR1 SGHTA, CDR2 FQGNSA. This CDR3 is 15 amino acids long. The DNA of the CDR3 is TGTGCCAGCAGCCTCCTCCCTAGCTCCTACAATGAGCAGTTCTTC. This codes for CASSLLPSSYNEQFF.

This chain joins TRBV18 and TRBJ1-1, with D perhaps matching TRBD1 (5 bases). From germline, CDR1 is KGHSH and CDR2 LQKENI. The CDR3 sequence is 15 residues long. Between the trimmed V and J ends, which lost 6 bases and 2 bases, there was a span of 16 bases. CDR3 in amino acids: CASSPGQADNTEAFF. CDR3 DNA sequence: TGTGCCAGCTCCCCAGGGCAAGCGGACAACACTGAAGCTTTCTTT.

The chain recombines TRBV9 with TRBJ2-7, with TRBD2 matching 13 bases. Germline V gives CDR1 SGDLS, CDR2 YYNGEE. The CDR3 is 18 residues long. Trimming at V came to 4 bases and at J to 2 bases, leaving 12 bases not matched to a gene. The CDR3: CASSRSSPLAGGPYEQYF. CDR3 coding DNA: TGTGCCAGCAGCCGTAGCTCTCCACTAGCGGGAGGGCCCTACGAGCAGTACTTC. The full variable domain, its missing parts supplied by reference TRBV9 and TRBJ2-7, is DSGVTQTPKHLITATGQRVTLRCSPRSGDLSVYWYQQSLDQGLQFLIQYYNGEERAKGNILERFSAQQFPDLHSELNLSSLELGDSALYFCASSRSSPLAGGPYEQYFGPGTRLTVT.

This clone is a singleton in its sample. The chain uses TRBV14 and TRBJ2-5; 7 nucleotides line up with TRBD1. The ends lost 1 base at V and 5 bases at J; junction bases unmatched: 7. Germline CDR1 reads SGHDN; CDR2 reads FVKESK. The CDR3 loop spans 15 amino acids. In DNA, the CDR3 is TGTGCCAGCAGCCAAGTAACAGGGGACACGGAGACCCAGTACTTC. Its protein product is CASSQVTGDTETQYF.

This clone was seen more than once but under ten times. The gene calls are TRBV19 and TRBJ2-3; D is perhaps TRBD1 (7 bases). Germline CDR1 reads LNHDA; CDR2 reads SQIVND (reference sequence). V lost 3 bases to trimming and J lost 4 bases, with 14 bases between them. The CDR3 sequence is 15 residues long. For the CDR3, the DNA is TGTGCCAGTAGTATCTCGGAGGGGGCGTCAGATACGCAGTATTTT. Protein: CASSISEGASDTQYF. Variable domain in full (rest from reference TRBV19 and TRBJ2-3): DGGITQSPKYLFRKEGQNVTLSCEQNLNHDAMYWYRQDPGQGLRLIYYSQIVNDFQKGDIAEGYSVSREKKESFPLTVTSAQKNPTAFYLCASSISEGASDTQYFGPGTRLTVL.

V is TRBV4-1 and J is TRBJ2-1; no clear D. The germline CDR1 and CDR2 sequences are MGHRA and YSYEKL. The V end lost 7 bases, the J end lost 8 bases, and 9 bases lay between the germline ends. The CDR3 is made up of 11 amino acids. The CDR3: CASNSGDEQFF. DNA of the CDR3: TGCGCCAGCAATTCAGGCGATGAGCAGTTCTTC.